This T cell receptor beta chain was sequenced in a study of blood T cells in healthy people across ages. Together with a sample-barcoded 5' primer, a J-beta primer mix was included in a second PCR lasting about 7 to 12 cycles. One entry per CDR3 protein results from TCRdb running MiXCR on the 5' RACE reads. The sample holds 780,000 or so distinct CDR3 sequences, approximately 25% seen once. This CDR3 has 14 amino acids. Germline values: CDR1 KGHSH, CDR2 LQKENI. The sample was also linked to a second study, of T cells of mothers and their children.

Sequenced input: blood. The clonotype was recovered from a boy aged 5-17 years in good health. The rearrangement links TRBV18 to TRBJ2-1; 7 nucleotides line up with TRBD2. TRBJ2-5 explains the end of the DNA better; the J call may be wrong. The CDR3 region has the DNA TGTGCCAGCTCACCGGGAGTGCGGGAGGAGACCCAGTACTTC. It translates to CASSPGVREETQYF.